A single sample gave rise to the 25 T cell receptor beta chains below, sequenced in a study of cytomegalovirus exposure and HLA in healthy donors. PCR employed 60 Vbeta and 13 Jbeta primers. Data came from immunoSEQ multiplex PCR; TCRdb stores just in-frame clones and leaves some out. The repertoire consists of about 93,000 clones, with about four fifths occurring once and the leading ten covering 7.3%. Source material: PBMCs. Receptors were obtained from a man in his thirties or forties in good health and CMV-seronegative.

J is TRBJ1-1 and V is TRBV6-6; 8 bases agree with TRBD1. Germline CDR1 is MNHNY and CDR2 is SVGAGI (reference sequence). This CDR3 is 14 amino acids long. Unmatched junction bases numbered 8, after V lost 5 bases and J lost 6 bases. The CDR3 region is CASSVRQGLPEAFF. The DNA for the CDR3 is TGTGCCAGCAGTGTTCGACAGGGGCTACCTGAAGCTTTCTTT.

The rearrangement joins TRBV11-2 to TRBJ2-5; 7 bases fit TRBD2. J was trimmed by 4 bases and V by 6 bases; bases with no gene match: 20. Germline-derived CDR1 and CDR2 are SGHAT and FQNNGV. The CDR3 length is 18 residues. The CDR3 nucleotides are TGTGCCAGCAGATCTATCCGGGCCCTAGTGGGAGGGCGAGAGACCCAGTACTTC. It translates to CASRSIRALVGGRETQYF.

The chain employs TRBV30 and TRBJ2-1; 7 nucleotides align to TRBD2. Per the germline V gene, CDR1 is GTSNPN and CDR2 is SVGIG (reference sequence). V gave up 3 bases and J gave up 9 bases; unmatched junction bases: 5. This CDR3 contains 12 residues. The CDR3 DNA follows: TGTGCCTGGAGAGATAGCGGGCCTGAGCAGTTCTTC. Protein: CAWRDSGPEQFF.

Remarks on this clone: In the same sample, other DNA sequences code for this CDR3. CDR3 region: CASSAGYSNQPQHF. The CDR3 DNA sequence: TGTGCCAGCAGTGCCGGGTATAGCAATCAGCCCCAGCATTTT. The chain joins TRBV6-1 to TRBJ1-5; D is unresolved. V lost 4 bases, J lost 0 bases, and 7 bases lay in between. CDR1 and CDR2 from the germline V gene are MNHNS and SASEGT. The CDR3 is 14 amino acids.

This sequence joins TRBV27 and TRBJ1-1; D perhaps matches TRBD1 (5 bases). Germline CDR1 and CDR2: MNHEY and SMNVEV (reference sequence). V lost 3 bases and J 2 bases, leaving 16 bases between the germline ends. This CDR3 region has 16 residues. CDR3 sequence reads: CASSFGVSGGNTEAFF. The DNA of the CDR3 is TGTGCCAGCAGTTTTGGCGTGAGCGGGGGAAACACTGAAGCTTTCTTT.

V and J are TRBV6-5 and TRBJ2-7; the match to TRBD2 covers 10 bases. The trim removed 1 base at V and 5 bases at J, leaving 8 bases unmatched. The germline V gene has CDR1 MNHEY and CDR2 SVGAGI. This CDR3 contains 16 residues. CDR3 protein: CASSYLTSGIVNEQYF. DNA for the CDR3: TGTGCCAGCAGTTACTTAACTAGCGGGATCGTAAACGAGCAGTACTTC.

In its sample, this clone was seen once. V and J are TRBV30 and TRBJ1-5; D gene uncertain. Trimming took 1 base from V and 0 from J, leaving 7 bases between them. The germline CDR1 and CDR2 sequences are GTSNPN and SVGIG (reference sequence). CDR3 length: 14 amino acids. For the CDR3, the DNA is TGTGCCTGGAGTGCGGGATATAGCAATCAGCCCCAGCATTTT. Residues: CAWSAGYSNQPQHF.

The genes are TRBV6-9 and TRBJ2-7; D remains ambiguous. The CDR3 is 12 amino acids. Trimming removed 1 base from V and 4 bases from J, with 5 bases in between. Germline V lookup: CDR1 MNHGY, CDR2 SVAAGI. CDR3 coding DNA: TGTGCCAGCAGTTATTTCCGGTACGAGCAGTACTTC. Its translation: CASSYFRYEQYF.

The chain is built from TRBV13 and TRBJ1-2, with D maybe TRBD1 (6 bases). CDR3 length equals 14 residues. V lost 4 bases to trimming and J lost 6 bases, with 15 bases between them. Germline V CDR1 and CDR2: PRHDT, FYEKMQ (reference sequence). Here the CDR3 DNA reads TGTGCCAGCAGCTCAGGGGCAGGGGCTGATGGCTACACCTTC. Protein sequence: CASSSGAGADGYTF. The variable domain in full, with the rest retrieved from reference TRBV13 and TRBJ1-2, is AAGVIQSPRHLIKEKRETATLKCYPIPRHDTVYWYQQGPGQDPQFLISFYEKMQSDKGSIPDRFSAQQFSDYHSELNMSSLELGDSALYFCASSSGAGADGYTFGSGTRLTVV.

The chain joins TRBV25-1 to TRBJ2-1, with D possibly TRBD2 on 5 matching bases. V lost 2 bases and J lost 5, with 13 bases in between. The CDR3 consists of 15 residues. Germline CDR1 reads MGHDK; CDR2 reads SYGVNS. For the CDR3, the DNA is TGTGCCAGCAGTGAAGAGGGTATCGCGGACAATGAGCAGTTCTTC. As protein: CASSEEGIADNEQFF.

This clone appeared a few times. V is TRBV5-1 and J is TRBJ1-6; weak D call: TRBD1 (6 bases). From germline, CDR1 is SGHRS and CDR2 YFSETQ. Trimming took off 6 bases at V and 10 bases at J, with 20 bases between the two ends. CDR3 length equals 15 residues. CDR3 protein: CASTRGQDRYSPLHF. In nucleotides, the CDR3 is TGCGCCAGCACGAGGGGACAAGACCGATACTCACCCCTCCACTTT.

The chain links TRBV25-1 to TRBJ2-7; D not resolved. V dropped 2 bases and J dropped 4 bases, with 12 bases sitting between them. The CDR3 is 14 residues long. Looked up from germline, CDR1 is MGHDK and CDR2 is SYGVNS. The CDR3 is CASSEPDGGYEQYF. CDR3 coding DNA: TGTGCCAGCAGTGAACCGGATGGCGGTTACGAGCAGTACTTC.

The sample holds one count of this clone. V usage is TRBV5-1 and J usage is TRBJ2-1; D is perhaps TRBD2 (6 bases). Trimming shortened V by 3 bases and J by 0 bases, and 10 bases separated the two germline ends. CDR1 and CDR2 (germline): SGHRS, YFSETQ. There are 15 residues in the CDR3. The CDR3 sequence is CASSSTSSSYNEQFF. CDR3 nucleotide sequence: TGCGCCAGCAGCTCTACTAGCAGCTCCTACAATGAGCAGTTCTTC.

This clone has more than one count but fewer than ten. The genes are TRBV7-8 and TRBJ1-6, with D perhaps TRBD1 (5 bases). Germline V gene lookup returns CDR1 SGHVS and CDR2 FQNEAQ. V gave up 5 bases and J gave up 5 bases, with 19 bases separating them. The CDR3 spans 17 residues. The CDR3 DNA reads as TGTGCCAGCAGCGGATACAGGCTTGGGATCGATAATTCACCCCTCCACTTT. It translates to CASSGYRLGIDNSPLHF.

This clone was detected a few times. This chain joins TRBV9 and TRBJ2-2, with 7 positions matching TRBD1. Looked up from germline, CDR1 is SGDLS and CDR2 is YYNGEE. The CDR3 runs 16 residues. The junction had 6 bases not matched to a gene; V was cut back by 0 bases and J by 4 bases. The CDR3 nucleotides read TGTGCCAGCAGCGTAGGAGGGGGCCGGGGCACCGGGGAGCTGTTTTTT. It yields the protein CASSVGGGRGTGELFF.

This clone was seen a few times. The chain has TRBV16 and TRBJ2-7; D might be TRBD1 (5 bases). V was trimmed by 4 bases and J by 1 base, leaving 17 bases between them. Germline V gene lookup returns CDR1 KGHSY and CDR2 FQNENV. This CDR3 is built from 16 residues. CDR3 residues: CASSPPLGRVSYEQYF. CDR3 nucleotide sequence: TGTGCCAGCAGCCCGCCCCTTGGCAGGGTGTCCTACGAGCAGTACTTC.

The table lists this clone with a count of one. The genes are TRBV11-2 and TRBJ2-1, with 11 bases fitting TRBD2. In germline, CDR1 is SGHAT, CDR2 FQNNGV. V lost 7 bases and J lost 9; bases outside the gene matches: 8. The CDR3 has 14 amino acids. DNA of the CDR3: TGTGCCAGCAAGGAGTCTAGCGGGAGGACTGAGCAGTTCTTC. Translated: CASKESSGRTEQFF.

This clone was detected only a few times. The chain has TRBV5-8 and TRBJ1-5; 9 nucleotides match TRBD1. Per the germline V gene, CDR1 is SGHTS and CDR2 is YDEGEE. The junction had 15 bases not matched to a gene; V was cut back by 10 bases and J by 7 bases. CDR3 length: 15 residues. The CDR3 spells CAGRPTGGKEQPQHF. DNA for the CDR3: TGTGCCGGACGACCGACAGGGGGGAAGGAACAGCCCCAGCATTTT.

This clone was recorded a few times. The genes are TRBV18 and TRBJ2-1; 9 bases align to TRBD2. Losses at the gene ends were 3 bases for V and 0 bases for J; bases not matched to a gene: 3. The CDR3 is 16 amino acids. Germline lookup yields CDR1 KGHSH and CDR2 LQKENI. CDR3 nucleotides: TGTGCCAGCTCACCGAATAGCGGGAGCTCCTACAATGAGCAGTTCTTC. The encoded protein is CASSPNSGSSYNEQFF.

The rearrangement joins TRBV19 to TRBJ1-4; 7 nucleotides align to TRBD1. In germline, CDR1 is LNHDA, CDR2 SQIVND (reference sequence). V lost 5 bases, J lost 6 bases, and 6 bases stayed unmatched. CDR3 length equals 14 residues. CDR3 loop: CASSPWTGHEKLFF. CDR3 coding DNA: TGTGCCAGTAGTCCCTGGACAGGACATGAAAAACTGTTTTTT.

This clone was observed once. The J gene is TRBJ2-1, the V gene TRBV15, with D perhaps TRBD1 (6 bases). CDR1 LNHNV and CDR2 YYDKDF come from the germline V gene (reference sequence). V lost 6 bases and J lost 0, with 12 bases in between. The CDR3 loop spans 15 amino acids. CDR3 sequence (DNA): TGTGCCACCAGAATAGACAGGAGCTCCTACAATGAGCAGTTCTTC. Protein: CATRIDRSSYNEQFF. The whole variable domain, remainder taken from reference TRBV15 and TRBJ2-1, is DAMVIQNPRYQVTQFGKPVTLSCSQTLNHNVMYWYQQKSSQAPKLLFHYYDKDFNNEADTPDNFQSRRPNTSFCFLDIRSPGLGDTAMYLCATRIDRSSYNEQFFGPGTRLTVL.

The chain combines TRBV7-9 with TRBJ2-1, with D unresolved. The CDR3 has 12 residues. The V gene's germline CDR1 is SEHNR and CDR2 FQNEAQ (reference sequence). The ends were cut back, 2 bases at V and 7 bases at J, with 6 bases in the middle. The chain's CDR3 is CASSLTSNEQFF. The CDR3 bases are TGTGCCAGCAGCTTAACGAGTAATGAGCAGTTCTTC.

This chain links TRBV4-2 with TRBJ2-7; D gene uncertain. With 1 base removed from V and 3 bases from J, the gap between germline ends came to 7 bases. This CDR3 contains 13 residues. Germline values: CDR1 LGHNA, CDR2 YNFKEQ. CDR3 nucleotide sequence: TGTGCCAGCAGCCAAGCGGTCTTCTACGAGCAGTACTTC. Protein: CASSQAVFYEQYF.

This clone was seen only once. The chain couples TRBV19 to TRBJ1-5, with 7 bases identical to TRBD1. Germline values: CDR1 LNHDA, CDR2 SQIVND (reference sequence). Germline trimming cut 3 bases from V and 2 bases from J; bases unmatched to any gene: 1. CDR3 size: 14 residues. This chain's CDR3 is CASSITGGNQPQHF. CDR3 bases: TGTGCCAGTAGTATTACAGGGGGCAATCAGCCCCAGCATTTT.

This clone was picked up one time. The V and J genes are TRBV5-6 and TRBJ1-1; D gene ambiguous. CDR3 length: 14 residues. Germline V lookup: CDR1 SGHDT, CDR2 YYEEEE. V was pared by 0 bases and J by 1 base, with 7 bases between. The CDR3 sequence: CASSLGRRNTEAFF. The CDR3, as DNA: TGTGCCAGCAGCTTGGGGAGGCGGAACACTGAAGCTTTCTTT.